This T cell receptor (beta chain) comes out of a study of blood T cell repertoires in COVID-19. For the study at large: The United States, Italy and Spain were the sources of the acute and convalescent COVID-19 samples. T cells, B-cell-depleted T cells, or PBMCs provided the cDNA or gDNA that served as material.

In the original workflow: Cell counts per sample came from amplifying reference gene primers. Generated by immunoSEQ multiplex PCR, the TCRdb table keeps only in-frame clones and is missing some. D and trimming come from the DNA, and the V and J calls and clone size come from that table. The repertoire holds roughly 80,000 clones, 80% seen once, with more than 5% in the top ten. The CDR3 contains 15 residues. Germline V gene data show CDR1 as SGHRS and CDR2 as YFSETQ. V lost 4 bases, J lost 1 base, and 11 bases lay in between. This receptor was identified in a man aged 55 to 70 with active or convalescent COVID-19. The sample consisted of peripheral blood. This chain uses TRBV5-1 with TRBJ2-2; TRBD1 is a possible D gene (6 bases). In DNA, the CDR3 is TGCGCCAGCAGCCTCCGGGACAAGAACACCGGGGAGCTGTTTTTT. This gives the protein CASSLRDKNTGELFF.